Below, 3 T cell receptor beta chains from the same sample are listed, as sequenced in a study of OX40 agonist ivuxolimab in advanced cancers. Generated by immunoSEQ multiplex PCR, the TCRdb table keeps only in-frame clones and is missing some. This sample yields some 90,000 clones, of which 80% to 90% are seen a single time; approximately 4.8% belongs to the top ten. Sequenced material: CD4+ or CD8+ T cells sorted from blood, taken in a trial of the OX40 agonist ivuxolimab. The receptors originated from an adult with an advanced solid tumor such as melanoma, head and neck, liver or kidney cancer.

In nucleotides, the CDR3 is TGTGCCAGCAGTACCCGGGACAGGCTTTGGGCTGAAGCTTTCTTT. Translating it yields CASSTRDRLWAEAFF. The V gene is TRBV6-6, the J gene TRBJ1-1, with 8 bases matching TRBD1. V shed 5 bases and J 6 bases; nucleotides not matched to a gene: 11. The CDR3 length is 15 residues. Per germline, CDR1 MNHNY and CDR2 SVGAGI (reference sequence).

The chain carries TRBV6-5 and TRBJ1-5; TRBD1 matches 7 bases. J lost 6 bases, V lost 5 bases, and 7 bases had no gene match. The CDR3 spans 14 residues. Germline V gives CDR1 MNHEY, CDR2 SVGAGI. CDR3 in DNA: TGTGCCAGCAGTCCGACAGGGAGCGTTCAGCCCCAGCATTTT. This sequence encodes CASSPTGSVQPQHF.

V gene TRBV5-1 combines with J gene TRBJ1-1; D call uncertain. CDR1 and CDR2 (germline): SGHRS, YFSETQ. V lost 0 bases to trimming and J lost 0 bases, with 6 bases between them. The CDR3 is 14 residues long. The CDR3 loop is CASSLAQVNTEAFF. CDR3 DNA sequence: TGCGCCAGCAGCTTGGCCCAGGTGAACACTGAAGCTTTCTTT.